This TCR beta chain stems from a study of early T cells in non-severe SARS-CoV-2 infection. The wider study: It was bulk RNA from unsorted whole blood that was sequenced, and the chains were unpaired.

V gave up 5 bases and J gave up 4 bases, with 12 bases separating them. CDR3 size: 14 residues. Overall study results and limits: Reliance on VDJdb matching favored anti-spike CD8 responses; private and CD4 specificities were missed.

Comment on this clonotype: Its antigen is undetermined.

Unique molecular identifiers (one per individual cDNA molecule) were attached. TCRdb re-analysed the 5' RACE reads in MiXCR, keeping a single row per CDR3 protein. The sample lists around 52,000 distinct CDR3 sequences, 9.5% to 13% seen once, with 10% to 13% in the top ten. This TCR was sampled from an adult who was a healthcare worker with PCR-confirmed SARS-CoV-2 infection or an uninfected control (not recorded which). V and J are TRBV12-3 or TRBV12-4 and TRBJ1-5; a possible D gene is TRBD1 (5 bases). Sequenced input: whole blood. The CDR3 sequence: CASSTNQGNQPQHF. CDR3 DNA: TGTGCCAGCAGTACAAACCAGGGTAATCAGCCCCAGCATTTT.